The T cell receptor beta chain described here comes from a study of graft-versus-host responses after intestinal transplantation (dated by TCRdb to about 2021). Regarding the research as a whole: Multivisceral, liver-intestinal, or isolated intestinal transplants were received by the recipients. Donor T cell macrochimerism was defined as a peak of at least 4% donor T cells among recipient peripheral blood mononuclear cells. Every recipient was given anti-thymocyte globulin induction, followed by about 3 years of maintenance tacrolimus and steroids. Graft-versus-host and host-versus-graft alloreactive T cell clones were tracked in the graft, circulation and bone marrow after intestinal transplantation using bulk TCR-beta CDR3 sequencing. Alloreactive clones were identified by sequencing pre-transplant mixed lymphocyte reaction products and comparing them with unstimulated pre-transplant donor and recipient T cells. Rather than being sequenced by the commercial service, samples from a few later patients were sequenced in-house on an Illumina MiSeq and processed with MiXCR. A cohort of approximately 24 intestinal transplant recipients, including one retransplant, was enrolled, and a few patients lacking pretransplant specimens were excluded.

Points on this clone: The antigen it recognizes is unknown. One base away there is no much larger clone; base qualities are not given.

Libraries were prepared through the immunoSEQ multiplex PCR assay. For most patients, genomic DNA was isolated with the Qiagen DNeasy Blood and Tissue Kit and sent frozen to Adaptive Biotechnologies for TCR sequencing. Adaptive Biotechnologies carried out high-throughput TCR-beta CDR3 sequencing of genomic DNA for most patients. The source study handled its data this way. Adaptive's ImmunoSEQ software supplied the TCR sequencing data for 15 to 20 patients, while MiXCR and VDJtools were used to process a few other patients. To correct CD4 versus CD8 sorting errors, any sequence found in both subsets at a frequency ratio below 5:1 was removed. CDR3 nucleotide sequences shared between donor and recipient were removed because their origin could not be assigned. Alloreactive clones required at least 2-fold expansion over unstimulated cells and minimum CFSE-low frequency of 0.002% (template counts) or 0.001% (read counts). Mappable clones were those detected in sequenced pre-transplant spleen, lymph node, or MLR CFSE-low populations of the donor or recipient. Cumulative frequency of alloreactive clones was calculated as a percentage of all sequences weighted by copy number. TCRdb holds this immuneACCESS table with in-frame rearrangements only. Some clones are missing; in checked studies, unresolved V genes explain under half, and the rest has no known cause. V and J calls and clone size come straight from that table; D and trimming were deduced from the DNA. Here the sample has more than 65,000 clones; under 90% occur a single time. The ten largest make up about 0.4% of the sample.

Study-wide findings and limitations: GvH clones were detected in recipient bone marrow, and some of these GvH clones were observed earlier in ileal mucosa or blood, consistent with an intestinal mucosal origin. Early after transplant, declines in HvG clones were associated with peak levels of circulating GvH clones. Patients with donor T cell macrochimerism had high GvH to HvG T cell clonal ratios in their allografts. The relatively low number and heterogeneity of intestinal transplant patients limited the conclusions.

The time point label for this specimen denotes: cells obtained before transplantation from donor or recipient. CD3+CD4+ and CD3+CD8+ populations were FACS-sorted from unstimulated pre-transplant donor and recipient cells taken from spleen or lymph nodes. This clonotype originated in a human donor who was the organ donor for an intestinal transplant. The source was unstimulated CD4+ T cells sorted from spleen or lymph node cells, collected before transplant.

This receptor has the CDR3 CASSRAEGTDTQYF. The bases are TGTGCCAGCAGCCGGGCGGAGGGCACAGATACGCAGTATTTT. The chain is encoded by TRBV4-2 joined to TRBJ2-3, with TRBD2 as a weak D call on 5 bases. V loses 4 bases, J loses 1 base, and the germline ends lie 9 bases apart. Measured from the cysteine to the phenylalanine, the CDR3 is 14 residues long. Left in the record is the CDR3 DNA by itself, 42 bases read in frame from the first base. For CDR1 and CDR2, the germline V gene lists LGHNA and YNFKEQ.